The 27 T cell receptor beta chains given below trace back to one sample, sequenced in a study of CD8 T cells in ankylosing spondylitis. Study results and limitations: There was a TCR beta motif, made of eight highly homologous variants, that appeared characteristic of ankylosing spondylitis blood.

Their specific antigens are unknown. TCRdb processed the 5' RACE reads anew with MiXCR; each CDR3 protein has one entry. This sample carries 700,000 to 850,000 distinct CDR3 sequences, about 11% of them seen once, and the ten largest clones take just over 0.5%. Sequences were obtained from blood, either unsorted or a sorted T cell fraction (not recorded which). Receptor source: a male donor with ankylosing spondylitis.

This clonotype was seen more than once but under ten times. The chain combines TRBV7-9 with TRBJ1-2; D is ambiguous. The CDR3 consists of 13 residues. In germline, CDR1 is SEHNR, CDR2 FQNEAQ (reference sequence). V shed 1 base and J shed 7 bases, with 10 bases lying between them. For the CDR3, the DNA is TGTGCCAGCAGCTTAGGAGATGGCAGTGGCTACACCTTC. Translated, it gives CASSLGDGSGYTF.

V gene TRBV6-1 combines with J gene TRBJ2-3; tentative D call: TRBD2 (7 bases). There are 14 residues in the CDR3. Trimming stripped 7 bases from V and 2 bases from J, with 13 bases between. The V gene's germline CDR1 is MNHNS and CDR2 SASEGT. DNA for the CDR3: TGTGCCAGCATGGGGAGGGGGTACACAGATACGCAGTATTTT. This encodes CASMGRGYTDTQYF.

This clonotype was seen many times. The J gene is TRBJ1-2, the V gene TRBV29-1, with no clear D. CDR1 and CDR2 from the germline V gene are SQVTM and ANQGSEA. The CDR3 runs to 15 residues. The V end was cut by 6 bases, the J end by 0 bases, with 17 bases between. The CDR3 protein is CSVSFYSPTNYGYTF. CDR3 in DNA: TGCAGCGTGTCATTTTACAGTCCCACTAACTATGGCTACACCTTC.

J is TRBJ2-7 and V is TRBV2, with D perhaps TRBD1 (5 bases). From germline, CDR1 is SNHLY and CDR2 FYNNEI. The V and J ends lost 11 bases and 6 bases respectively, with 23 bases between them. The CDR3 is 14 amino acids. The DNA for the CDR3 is TGTGCCTCTATTGAGGTGGCAGGGTCGGGCGAGCAGTACTTC. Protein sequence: CASIEVAGSGEQYF.

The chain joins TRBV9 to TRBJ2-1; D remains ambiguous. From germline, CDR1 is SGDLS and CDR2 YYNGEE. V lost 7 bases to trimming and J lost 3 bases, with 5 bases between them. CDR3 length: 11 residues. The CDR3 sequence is CASHYYNEQFF. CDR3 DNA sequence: TGTGCCAGCCACTACTACAATGAGCAGTTCTTC.

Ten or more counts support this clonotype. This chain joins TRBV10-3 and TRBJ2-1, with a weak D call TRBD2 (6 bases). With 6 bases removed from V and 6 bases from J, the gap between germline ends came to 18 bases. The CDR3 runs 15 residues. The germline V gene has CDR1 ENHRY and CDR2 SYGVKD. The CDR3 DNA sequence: TGTGCCATCAGCTCTTGGGGCGGGACTTTCAATGAGCAGTTCTTC. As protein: CAISSWGGTFNEQFF.

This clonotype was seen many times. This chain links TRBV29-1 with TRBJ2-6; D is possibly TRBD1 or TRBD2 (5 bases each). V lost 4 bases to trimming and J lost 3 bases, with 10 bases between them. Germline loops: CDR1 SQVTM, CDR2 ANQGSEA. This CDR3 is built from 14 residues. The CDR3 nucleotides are TGCAGCGTTGGGTGGGGGAGTGGGGCCAACGTCCTGACTTTC. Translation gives CSVGWGSGANVLTF.

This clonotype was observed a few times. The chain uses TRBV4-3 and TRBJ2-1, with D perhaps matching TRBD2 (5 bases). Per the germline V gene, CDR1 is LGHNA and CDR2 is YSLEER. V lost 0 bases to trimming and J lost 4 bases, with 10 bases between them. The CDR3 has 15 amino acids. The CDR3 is CASSQESRVYNEQFF. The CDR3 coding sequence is TGCGCCAGCAGCCAAGAGTCGCGGGTATACAATGAGCAGTTCTTC.

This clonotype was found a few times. The CDR3 spells CASSPLTSGRYNEQFF. In nucleotides, the CDR3 is TGTGCCAGCAGCCCCCTGACTAGCGGGAGGTACAATGAGCAGTTCTTC. The chain employs TRBV7-9 and TRBJ2-1; 13 bases are shared with TRBD2. From germline, CDR1 is SEHNR and CDR2 FQNEAQ (reference sequence). This CDR3 spans 16 amino acids. Trimming removed 5 bases from V and 4 bases from J; junction bases left unmatched: 5. The whole variable domain, filled in from reference TRBV7-9 and TRBJ2-1, reads DTGVSQNPRHKITKRGQNVTFRCDPISEHNRLYWYRQTLGQGPEFLTYFQNEAQLEKSRLLSDRFSAERPKGSFSTLEIQRTEQGDSAMYLCASSPLTSGRYNEQFFGPGTRLTVL.

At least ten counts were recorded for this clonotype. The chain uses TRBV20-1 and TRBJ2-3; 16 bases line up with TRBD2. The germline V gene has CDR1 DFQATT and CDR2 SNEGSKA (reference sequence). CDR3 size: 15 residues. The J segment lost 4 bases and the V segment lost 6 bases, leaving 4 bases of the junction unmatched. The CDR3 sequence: CSAPGTSGGADTQYF. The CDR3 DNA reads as TGCAGTGCCCCCGGGACTAGCGGGGGGGCAGATACGCAGTATTTT.

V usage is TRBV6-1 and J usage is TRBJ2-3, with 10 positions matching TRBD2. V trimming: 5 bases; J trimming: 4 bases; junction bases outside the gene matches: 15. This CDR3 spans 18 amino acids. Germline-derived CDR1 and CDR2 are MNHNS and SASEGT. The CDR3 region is CASSRASGRWLRADTQYF. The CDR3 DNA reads TGTGCCAGCAGTAGGGCTAGCGGGAGATGGCTACGCGCAGATACGCAGTATTTT.

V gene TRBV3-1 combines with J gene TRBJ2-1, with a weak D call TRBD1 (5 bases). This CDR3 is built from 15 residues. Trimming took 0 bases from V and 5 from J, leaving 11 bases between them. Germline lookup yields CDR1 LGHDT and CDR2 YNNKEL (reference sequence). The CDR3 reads CASSQENAGNNEQFF. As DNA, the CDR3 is TGTGCCAGCAGCCAAGAGAACGCAGGGAACAATGAGCAGTTCTTC.

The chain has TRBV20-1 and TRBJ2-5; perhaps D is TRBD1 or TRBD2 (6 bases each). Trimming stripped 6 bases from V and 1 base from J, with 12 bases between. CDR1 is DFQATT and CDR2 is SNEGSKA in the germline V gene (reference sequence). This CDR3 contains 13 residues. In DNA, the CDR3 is TGCAGTGCCATCGGGGGCCCCCAAGAGACCCAGTACTTC. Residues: CSAIGGPQETQYF.

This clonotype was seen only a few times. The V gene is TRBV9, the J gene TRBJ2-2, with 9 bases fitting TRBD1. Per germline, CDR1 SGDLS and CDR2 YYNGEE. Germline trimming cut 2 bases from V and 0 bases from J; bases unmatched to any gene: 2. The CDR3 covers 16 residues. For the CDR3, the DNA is TGTGCCAGCAGCGTCCGACAGGGGGCGAACACCGGGGAGCTGTTTTTT. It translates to CASSVRQGANTGELFF.

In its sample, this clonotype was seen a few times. Here the CDR3 reads CSASSGYYNEQFF. As DNA, the CDR3 is TGCAGTGCGAGTAGCGGATACTACAATGAGCAGTTCTTC. The V gene is TRBV20-1, the J gene TRBJ2-1, with D perhaps matching TRBD2 (6 bases). The V end lost 6 bases, the J end lost 3 bases, and 12 bases lay between the germline ends. This CDR3 has 13 amino acids. Germline values: CDR1 DFQATT, CDR2 SNEGSKA (reference sequence).

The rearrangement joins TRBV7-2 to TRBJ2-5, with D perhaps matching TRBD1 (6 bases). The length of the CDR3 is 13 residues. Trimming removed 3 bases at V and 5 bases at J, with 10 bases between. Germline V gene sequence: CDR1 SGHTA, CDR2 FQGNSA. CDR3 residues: CASSLGHEETQYF. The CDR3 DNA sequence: TGTGCCAGCAGCTTGGGACATGAGGAGACCCAGTACTTC.

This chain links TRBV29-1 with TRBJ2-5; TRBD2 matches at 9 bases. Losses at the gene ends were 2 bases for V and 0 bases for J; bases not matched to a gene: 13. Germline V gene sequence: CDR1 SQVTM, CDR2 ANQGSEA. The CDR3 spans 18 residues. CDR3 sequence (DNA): TGCAGCGTTGAATTAGGATTAGCGGGGGAATTGTACCAAGAGACCCAGTACTTC. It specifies CSVELGLAGELYQETQYF.

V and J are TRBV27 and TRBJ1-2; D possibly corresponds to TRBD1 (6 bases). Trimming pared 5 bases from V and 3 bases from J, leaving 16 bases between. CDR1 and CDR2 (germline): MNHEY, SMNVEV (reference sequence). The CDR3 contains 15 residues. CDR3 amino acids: CASSTEGDVDYGYTF. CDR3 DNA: TGTGCCAGCAGTACCGAGGGGGACGTTGACTATGGCTACACCTTC.

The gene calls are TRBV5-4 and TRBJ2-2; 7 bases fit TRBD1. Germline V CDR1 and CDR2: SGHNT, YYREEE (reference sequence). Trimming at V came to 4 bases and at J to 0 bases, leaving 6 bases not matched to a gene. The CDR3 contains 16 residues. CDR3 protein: CASSQRQGSNTGELFF. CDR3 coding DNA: TGTGCCAGCAGCCAAAGACAGGGTTCGAACACCGGGGAGCTGTTTTTT.

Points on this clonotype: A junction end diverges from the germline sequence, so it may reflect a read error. Written as DNA, the CDR3 is TGTGCTAGCAGCTTGATTAGAAGAGATACGCAGTATTTT. Translation: CASSLIRRDTQYF. The chain carries TRBV7-7 and TRBJ2-3; D is unresolved. Germline lookup yields CDR1 SSHAT and CDR2 FNYEAQ (reference sequence). The CDR3 is 13 amino acids.

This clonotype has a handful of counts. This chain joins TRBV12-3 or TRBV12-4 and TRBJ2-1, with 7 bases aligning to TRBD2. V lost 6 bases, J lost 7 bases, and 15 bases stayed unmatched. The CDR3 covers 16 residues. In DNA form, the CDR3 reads TGTGCCAGCAGACCCTTTGGGGCGGGAGATAGAAATGAGCAGTTCTTC. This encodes CASRPFGAGDRNEQFF.

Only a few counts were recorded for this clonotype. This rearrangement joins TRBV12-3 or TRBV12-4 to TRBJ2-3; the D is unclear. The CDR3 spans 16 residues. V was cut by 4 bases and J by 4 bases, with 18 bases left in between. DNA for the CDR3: TGTGCCAGCAGTTGGCCCTCCCCCTCGCCCTCAGATACGCAGTATTTT. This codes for CASSWPSPSPSDTQYF.

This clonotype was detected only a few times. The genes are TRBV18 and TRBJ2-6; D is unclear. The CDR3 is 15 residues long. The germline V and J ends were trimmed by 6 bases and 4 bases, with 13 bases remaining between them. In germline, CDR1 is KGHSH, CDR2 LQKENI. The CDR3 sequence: CASSRVPSGANVLTF. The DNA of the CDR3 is TGTGCCAGCTCCCGGGTACCCTCGGGGGCCAACGTCCTGACTTTC. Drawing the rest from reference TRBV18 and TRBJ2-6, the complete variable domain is NAGVMQNPRHLVRRRGQEARLRCSPMKGHSHVYWYRQLPEEGLKFMVYLQKENIIDESGMPKERFSAEFPKEGPSILRIQQVVRGDSAAYFCASSRVPSGANVLTFGAGSRLTVL.

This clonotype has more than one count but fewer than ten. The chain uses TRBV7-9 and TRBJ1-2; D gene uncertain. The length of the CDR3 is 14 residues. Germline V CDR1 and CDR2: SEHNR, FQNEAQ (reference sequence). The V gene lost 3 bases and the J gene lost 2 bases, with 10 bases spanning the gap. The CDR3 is CASSLATWNYGYTF. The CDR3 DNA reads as TGTGCCAGCAGCTTGGCGACATGGAACTATGGCTACACCTTC.

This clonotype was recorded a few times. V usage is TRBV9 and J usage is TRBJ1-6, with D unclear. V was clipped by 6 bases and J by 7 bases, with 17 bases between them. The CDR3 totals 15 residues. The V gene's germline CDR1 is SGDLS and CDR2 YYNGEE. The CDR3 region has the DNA TGTGCCAGCACCCCAGGAGGAGGCGAGAATTCACCCCTCCACTTT. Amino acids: CASTPGGGENSPLHF.

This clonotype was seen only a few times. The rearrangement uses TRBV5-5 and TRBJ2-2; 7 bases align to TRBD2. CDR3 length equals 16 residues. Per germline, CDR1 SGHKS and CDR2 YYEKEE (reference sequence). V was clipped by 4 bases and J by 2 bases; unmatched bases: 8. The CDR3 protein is CASSHAASGNTGELFF. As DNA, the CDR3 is TGTGCCAGCAGCCACGCGGCTAGCGGTAACACCGGGGAGCTGTTTTTT.

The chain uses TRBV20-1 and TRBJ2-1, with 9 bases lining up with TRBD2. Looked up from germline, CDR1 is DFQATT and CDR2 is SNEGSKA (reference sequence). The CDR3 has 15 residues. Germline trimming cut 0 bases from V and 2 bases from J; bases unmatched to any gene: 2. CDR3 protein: CSAREGGGAYNEQFF. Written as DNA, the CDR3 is TGCAGTGCTAGAGAAGGCGGGGGGGCCTACAATGAGCAGTTCTTC.